This TCR beta chain was sequenced during a study of T-cell memory formation after mild COVID-19. Study-level results: Of the contracting clones, CD4+ ones lay mainly in CM and EM, and CD8+ ones in EMRA.

TCRdb called the 5' RACE reads again in MiXCR, with one record for every CDR3 protein. This repertoire shows 100,000 or so distinct CDR3 sequences, around 10% found once; its top ten account for 40%. This clonotype was observed a handful of times. Its antigen is currently unknown. Sequenced material: PBMCs or a T cell subset sorted from them (not recorded which). This receptor was taken from a man aged 18 to 30 who had mild COVID-19 (a few samples of this study predate the infection). Cell type and time point are not known.

This CDR3 is CASSAEVDRVGLEQYF. The CDR3 DNA reads as TGTGCCAGCAGCGCGGAGGTGGACAGGGTCGGTCTCGAGCAGTACTTC. The V gene is TRBV7-9, the J gene TRBJ2-7, with 8 bases identical to TRBD1. With 5 bases clipped from V and 6 bases from J, the junction kept 15 bases outside the gene matches. From germline, CDR1 is SEHNR and CDR2 FQNEAQ (reference sequence). The CDR3 has 16 amino acids.